This TCR beta chain was recorded in a study of blood T cell repertoires in COVID-19. About the study: Samples representing acute and convalescent COVID-19 were sourced from the United States, Italy and Spain. PBMCs, B-cell-depleted T cells, or T cells were the source of the cDNA or gDNA that made up the material.

V lost 6 bases and J lost 7, with 10 bases in between. The CDR3 runs to 13 residues. CDR1 MNHEY and CDR2 SVGAGI come from the germline V gene. In this sample, this clone turned up a few times. Per the authors' pipeline: Reference gene primer amplification in the assay estimated nucleated cell counts. The protocol was immunoSEQ multiplex PCR, while the TCRdb copy is restricted to in-frame clones and leaves out a portion. D and trimming were read from the DNA, whereas the V and J calls and clone size are those reported in that table. The sample includes 70,000 to 100,000 clones, roughly four fifths of them seen just once.

The sample comprised peripheral blood. The rearrangement links TRBV6-5 to TRBJ1-6; D remains ambiguous. This clonotype was obtained from a man aged 45 to 65 with active or convalescent COVID-19. The CDR3 here is CASRYTLNSPLHF. For the CDR3, the DNA is TGTGCCAGCAGATACACTCTAAATTCACCCCTCCACTTT.